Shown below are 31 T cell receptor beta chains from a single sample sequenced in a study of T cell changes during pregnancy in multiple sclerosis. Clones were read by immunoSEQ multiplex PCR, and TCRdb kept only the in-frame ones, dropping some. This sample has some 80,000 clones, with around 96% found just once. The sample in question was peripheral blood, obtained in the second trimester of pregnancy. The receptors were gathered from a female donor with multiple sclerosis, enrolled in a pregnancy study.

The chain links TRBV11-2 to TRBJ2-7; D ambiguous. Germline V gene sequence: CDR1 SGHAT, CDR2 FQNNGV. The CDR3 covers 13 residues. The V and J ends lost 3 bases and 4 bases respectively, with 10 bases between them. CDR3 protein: CASSFSNRYEQYF. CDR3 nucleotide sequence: TGTGCCAGCAGCTTTTCCAATAGATACGAGCAGTACTTC.

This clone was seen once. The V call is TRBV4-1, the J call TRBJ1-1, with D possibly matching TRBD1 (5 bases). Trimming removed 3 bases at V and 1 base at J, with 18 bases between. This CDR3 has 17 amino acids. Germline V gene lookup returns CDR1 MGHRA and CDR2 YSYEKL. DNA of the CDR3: TGCGCCAGCAGCCACGACAGACCAACGAGACGGAACACTGAAGCTTTCTTT. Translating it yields CASSHDRPTRRNTEAFF.

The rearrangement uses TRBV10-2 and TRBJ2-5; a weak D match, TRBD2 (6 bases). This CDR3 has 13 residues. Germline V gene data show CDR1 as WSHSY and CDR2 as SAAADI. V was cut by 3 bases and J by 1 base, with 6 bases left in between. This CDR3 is CASSDGGQETQYF. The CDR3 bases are TGCGCCAGCAGTGACGGGGGCCAAGAGACCCAGTACTTC.

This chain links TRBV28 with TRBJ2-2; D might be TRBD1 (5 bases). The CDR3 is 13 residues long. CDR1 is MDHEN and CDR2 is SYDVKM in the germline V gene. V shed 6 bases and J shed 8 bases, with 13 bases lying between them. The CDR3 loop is CASSRVGVGELFF. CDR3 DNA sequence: TGTGCCAGCAGCAGAGTAGGGGTGGGGGAGCTGTTTTTT.

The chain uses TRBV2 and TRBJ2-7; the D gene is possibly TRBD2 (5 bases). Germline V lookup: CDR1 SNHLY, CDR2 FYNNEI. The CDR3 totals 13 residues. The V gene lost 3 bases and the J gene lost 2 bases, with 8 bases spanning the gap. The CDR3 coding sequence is TGTGCCAGCAGTGATTCCGGGGCCTACGAGCAGTACTTC. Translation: CASSDSGAYEQYF.

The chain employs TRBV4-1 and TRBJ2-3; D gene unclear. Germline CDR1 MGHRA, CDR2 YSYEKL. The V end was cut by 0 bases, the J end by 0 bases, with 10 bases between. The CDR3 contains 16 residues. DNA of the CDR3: TGCGCCAGCAGCCAAGAACAATCCCAGAGCACAGATACGCAGTATTTT. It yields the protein CASSQEQSQSTDTQYF.

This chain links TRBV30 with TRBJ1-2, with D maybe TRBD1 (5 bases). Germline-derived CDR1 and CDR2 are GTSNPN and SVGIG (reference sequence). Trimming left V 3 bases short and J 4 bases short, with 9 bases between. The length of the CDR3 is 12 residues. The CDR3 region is CAWRETAYGYTF. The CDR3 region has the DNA TGTGCCTGGAGAGAGACAGCCTATGGCTACACCTTC.

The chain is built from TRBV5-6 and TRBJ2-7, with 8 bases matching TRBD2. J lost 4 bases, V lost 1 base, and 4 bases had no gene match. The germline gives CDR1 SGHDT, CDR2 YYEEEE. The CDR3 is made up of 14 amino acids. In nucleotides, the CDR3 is TGTGCCAGCAGCTTGACTAGCGGAGGTTACGAGCAGTACTTC. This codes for CASSLTSGGYEQYF.

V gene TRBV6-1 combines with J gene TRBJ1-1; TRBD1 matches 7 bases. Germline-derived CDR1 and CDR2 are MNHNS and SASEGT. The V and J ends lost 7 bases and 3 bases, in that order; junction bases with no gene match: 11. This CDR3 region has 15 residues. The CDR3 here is CASTPTGTYDTEAFF. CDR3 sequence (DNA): TGTGCCAGCACTCCGACAGGGACGTATGACACTGAAGCTTTCTTT.

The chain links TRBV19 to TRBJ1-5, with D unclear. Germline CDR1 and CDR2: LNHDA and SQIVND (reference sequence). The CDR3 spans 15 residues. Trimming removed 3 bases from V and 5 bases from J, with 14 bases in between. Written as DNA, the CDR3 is TGTGCCAGTAGTATGGGTGGAGGGTTCTATCAGCCCCAGCATTTT. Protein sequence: CASSMGGGFYQPQHF.

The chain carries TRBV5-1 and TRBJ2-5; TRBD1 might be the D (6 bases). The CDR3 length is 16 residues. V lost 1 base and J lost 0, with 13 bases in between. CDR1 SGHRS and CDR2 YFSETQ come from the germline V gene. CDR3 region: CASSLKAGVYQETQYF. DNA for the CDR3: TGCGCCAGCAGCTTGAAGGCAGGGGTGTACCAAGAGACCCAGTACTTC.

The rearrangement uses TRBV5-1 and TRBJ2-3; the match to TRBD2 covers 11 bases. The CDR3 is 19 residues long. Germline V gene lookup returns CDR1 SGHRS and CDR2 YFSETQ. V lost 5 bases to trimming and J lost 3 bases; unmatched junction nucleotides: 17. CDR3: CASRFLGVTSGSRTDTQYF. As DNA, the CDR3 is TGCGCCAGCAGGTTCCTAGGAGTAACTAGCGGGAGTAGAACAGATACGCAGTATTTT.

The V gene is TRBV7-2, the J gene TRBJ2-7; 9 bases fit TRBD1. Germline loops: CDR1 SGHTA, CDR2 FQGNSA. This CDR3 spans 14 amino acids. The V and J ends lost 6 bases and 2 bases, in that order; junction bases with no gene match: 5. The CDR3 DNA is TGTGCCAGCAGGGTGAGGACAGGGGCCTACGAGCAGTACTTC. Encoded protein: CASRVRTGAYEQYF.

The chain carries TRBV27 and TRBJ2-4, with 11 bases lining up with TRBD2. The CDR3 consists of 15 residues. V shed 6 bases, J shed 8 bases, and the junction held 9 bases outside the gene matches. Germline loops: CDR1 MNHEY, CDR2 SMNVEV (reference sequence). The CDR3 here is CASSLSTSGDDIQYF. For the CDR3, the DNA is TGTGCCAGCAGCCTTTCGACTAGCGGGGATGACATTCAGTACTTC.

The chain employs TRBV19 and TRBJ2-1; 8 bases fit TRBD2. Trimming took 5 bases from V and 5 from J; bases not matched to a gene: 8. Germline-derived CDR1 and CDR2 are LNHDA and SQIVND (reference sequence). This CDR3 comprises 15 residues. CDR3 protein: CASSRTAGANNEQFF. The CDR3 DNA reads TGTGCCAGTAGTCGAACAGCGGGAGCGAACAATGAGCAGTTCTTC.

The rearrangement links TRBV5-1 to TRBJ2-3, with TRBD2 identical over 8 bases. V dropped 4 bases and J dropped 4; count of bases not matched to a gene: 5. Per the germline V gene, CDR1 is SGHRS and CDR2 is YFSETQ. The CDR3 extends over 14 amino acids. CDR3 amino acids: CASSPGLAADTQYF. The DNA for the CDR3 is TGCGCCAGCAGCCCCGGACTAGCCGCAGATACGCAGTATTTT.

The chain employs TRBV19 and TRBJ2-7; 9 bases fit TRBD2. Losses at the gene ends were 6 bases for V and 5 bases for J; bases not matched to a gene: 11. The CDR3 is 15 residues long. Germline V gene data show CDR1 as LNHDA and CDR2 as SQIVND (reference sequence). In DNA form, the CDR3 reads TGTGCCAGTAGCCCAGGAGCGGGAGGAGGCCACGAGCAGTACTTC. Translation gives CASSPGAGGGHEQYF.

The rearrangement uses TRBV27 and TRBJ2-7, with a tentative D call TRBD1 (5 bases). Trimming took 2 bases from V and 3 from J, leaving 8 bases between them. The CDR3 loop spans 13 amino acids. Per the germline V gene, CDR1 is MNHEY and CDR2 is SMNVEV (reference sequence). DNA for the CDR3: TGTGCCAGCAGTTTAAGGGGCAACTACGAGCAGTACTTC. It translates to CASSLRGNYEQYF.

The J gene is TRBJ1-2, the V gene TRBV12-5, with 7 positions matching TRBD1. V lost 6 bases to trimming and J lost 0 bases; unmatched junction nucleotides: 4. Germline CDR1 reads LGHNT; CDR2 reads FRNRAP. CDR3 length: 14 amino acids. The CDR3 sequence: CASGADRPNYGYTF. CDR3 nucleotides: TGTGCTAGTGGCGCGGACAGGCCTAACTATGGCTACACCTTC. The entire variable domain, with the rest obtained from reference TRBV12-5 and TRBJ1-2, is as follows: DARVTQTPRHKVTEMGQEVTMRCQPILGHNTVFWYRQTMMQGLELLAYFRNRAPLDDSGMPKDRFSAEMPDATLATLKIQPSEPRDSAVYFCASGADRPNYGYTFGSGTRLTVV.

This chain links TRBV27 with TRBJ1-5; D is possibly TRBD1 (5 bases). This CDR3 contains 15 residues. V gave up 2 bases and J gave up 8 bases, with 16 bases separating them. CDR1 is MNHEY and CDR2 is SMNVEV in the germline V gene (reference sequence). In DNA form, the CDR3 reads TGTGCCAGCAGTTTAACGGGGGGTTTCTTGGAGCCCCAGCATTTT. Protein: CASSLTGGFLEPQHF.

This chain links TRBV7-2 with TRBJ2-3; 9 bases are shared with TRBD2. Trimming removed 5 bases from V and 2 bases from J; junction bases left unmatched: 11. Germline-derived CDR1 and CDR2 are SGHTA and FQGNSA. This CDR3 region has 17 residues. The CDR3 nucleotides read TGTGCCAGCAGCCTGGGAGGACTAGCGAGACTCACAGATACGCAGTATTTT. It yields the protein CASSLGGLARLTDTQYF.

CDR3: CASSDSGLNGDIYTQYF. Written as DNA, the CDR3 is TGTGCCAGCAGTGACTCGGGGCTTAACGGCGACATCTATACGCAGTATTTT. The genes are TRBV6-4 and TRBJ2-3; weak D call: TRBD1 (5 bases). This CDR3 is 17 amino acids long. Germline loops: CDR1 MRHNA, CDR2 SNTAGT. V was cut by 0 bases and J by 7 bases, with 20 bases left in between.

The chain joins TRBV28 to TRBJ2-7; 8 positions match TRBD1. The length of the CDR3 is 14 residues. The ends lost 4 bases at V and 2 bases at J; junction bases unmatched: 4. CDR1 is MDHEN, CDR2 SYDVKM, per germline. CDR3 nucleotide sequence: TGTGCCAGCAGTTACGACAGGGGTACCTACGAGCAGTACTTC. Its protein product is CASSYDRGTYEQYF. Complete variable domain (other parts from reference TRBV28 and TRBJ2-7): DVKVTQSSRYLVKRTGEKVFLECVQDMDHENMFWYRQDPGLGLRLIYFSYDVKMKEKGDIPEGYSVSREKKERFSLILESASTNQTSMYLCASSYDRGTYEQYFGPGTRLTVT.

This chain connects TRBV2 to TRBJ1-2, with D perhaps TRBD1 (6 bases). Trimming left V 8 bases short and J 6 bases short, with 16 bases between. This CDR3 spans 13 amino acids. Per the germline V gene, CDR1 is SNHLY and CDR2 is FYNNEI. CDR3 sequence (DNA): TGTGCCAGCCCCGGGAGGGGGGCAAATGGCTACACCTTC. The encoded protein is CASPGRGANGYTF.

The CDR3 protein is CAISDPLAGYYNEQFF. The CDR3 DNA reads TGTGCCATCAGTGATCCCCTAGCGGGTTACTACAATGAGCAGTTCTTC. V is TRBV10-3 and J is TRBJ2-1; 8 bases line up with TRBD2. V trimming: 3 bases; J trimming: 3 bases; junction bases outside the gene matches: 7. This CDR3 contains 16 residues. Germline V gives CDR1 ENHRY, CDR2 SYGVKD.

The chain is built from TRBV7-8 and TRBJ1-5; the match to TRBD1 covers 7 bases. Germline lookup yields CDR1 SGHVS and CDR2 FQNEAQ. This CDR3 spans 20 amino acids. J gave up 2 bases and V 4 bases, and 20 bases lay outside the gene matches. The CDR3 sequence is CASSSTLLSQGPLGNQPQHF. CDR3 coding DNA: TGTGCCAGCAGCTCAACATTGTTGTCACAGGGGCCGCTTGGCAATCAGCCCCAGCATTTT.

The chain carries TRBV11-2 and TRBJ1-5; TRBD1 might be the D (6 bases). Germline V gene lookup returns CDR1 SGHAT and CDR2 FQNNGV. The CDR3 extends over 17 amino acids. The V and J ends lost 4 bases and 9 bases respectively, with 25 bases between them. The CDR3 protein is CASSSHVGRRGEGPQHF. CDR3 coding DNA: TGTGCCAGCAGCTCCCACGTCGGTCGCAGGGGAGAGGGGCCCCAGCATTTT.

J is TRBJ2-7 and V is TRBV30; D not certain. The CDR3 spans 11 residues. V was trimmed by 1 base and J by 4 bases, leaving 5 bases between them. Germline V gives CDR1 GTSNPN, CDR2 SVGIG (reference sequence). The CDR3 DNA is TGTGCCTGGAGTGCTTCTTACGAGCAGTACTTC. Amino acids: CAWSASYEQYF. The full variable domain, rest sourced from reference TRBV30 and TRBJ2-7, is SQTIHQWPATLVQPVGSPLSLECTVEGTSNPNLYWYRQAAGRGLQLLFYSVGIGQISSEVPQNLSASRPQDRQFILSSKKLLLSDSGFYLCAWSASYEQYFGPGTRLTVT.

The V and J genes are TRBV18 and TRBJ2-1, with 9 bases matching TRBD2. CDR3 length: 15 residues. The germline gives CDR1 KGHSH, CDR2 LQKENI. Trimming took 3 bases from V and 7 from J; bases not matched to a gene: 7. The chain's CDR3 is CASSPGGGGWNEQFF. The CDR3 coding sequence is TGTGCCAGCTCACCGGGCGGGGGGGGATGGAATGAGCAGTTCTTC.

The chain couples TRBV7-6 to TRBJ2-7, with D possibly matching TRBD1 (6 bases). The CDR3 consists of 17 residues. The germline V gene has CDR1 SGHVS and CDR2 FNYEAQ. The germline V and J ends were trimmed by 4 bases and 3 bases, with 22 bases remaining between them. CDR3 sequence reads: CASSSGLVRDKSYEQYF. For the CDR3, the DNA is TGTGCCAGCAGCTCTGGCTTAGTCCGGGACAAAAGCTACGAGCAGTACTTC.

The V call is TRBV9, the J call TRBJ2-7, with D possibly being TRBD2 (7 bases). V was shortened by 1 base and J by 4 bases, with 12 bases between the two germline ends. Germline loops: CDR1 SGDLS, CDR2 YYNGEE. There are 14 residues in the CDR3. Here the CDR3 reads CASSVSEGGYEQYF. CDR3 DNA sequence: TGTGCCAGCAGCGTATCCGAGGGGGGGTACGAGCAGTACTTC. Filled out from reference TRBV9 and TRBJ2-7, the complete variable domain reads DSGVTQTPKHLITATGQRVTLRCSPRSGDLSVYWYQQSLDQGLQFLIQYYNGEERAKGNILERFSAQQFPDLHSELNLSSLELGDSALYFCASSVSEGGYEQYFGPGTRLTVT.